This TCR beta chain was obtained from a study of beta chain features in type 1 diabetes. Study-wide points: Within each of all four CD4+ subsets, Type 1 diabetes patients had TCRB CDR3s that were moderately but significantly shorter.

In its sample, this clone was seen a few times. Its cognate antigen is unknown. A single heparinised blood sample, averaging about 120 mL, was obtained per donor. Central memory, naive, regulatory and stem cell-like memory CD4+ cells were sorted by CD45RO/CCR7/CD25/CD127/CD95/CD27. Sequenced material consisted of expressed TCRB transcripts (all of the isolated RNA was reverse transcribed). Sequenced by immunoSEQ multiplex PCR; TCRdb stores in-frame clones only, minus some. The table lists around 250,000 clones, roughly an eighth of them singletons. The J segment lost 4 bases and the V segment lost 3 bases, leaving 9 bases of the junction unmatched. The germline gives CDR1 GTSNPN, CDR2 SVGIG (reference sequence). The CDR3 runs to 14 residues.

The sequenced material came from naive CD4+ T cells from blood. This chain links TRBV30 with TRBJ2-7; 7 positions match TRBD2. The sequence came from a man under 40 with type 1 diabetes. DNA of the CDR3: TGTGCCTGGAGCCTCGGGCGGGAGAAATACGAGCAGTACTTC. This encodes CAWSLGREKYEQYF.